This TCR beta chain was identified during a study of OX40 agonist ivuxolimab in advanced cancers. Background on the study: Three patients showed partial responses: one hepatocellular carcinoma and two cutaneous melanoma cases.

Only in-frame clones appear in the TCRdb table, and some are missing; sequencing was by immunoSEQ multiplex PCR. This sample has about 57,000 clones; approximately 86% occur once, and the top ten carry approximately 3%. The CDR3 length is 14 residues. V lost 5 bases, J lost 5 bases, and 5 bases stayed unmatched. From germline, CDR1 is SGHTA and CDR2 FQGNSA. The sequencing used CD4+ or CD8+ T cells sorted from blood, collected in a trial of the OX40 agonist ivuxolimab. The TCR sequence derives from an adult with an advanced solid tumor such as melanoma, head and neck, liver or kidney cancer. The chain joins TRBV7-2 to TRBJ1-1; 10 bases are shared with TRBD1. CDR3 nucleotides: TGTGCCAGCAGCCGGGACAGGGGTGGGACTGAAGCTTTCTTT. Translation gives CASSRDRGGTEAFF. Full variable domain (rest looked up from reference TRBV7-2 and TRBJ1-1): GAGVSQSPSNKVTEKGKDVELRCDPISGHTALYWYRQSLGQGLEFLIYFQGNSAPDKSGLPSDRFSAERTGGSVSTLTIQRTQQEDSAVYLCASSRDRGGTEAFFGQGTRLTVV.